The entry below describes one T cell receptor beta chain. Its antigen is currently not known. Qualities for individual bases were not recorded, and no much larger clone is one base off. Library generation was performed with the immunoSEQ multiplex PCR assay. The clones in this table, taken by TCRdb from immuneACCESS, are in-frame only. Not every clone is retained; where verified, under half of the shortfall comes from an unresolved V gene, and the cause of the rest is unknown. The sample includes 55,000 to 80,000 clones, with nearly 95% observed a single time. 0.03% to 0.04% of the sample comes from the top ten. This record belongs to a study of shared T cell receptors in the human thymus (dated by TCRdb to the early 2020s). For context, the study as a whole: The study examined how self-reactive, shared T-cell receptor alpha chains are generated in the human thymus.

Sequenced sample: thymocytes. The TCR was taken from a human donor.

The CDR3 sequence is CASSPPKGVYGYTF. The nucleotide sequence is TGTGCCAGCAGCCCACCGAAGGGTGTTTATGGCTACACCTTC. This sequence uses TRBV6-6 and TRBJ1-2, with no reliable assignment of the D segment. Trimming at the junction amounts to 6 bases on V and 5 bases on J, and the germline ends lie 16 bases apart. There are 14 amino acids in the CDR3, from cysteine to phenylalanine inclusive. CDR3 DNA is the only sequence kept; it has 42 bases, read in frame from the first base. Reading the germline V gene (reference sequence) gives CDR1 MNHNY and CDR2 SVGAGI.